This entry lists 16 T cell receptor beta chains sequenced from one sample in a study of cytomegalovirus exposure and HLA in healthy donors. The method was immunoSEQ multiplex PCR; TCRdb's version includes in-frame clones alone and lacks a portion of them. Of under 150,000 clones in the sample, approximately 84% were seen once. Sample: PBMCs. Receptors were obtained from a woman between 25 and 40 years old in good health and CMV-seronegative.

V and J are TRBV18 and TRBJ1-2, with a tentative D call TRBD1 (5 bases). The CDR3 has 14 amino acids. V lost 3 bases, J lost 1 base, and 9 bases lay in between. The germline CDR1 and CDR2 sequences are KGHSH and LQKENI. CDR3 in amino acids: CASSPTGLNYGYTF. The CDR3 bases are TGTGCCAGCTCACCTACGGGACTTAACTATGGCTACACCTTC.

The chain links TRBV6-5 to TRBJ2-5; TRBD1 might be the D (5 bases). Trimming stripped 6 bases from V and 0 bases from J, with 11 bases between. Germline values: CDR1 MNHEY, CDR2 SVGAGI. The CDR3 has 14 amino acids. The CDR3 reads CASSRRQNQETQYF. CDR3 DNA sequence: TGTGCCAGCAGCCGTAGACAGAACCAAGAGACCCAGTACTTC.

On this clone: Mismatch with germline at one junction end may stem from a read error. V gene TRBV7-7 combines with J gene TRBJ2-2; TRBD1 aligns across 8 bases. Germline-derived CDR1 and CDR2 are SSHAT and FNYEAQ (reference sequence). The CDR3 length is 16 residues. CDR3 in DNA: TGTGCTAGCAGCCCAAGGACAGGGCCGAACACCGGGGAGCTGTTTTTT. Translating gives CASSPRTGPNTGELFF.

This clone was observed a handful of times. The rearrangement links TRBV1 to TRBJ2-5; the table's TRBD1 call for D was not verified on the DNA. TRBV1 is classified as a pseudogene. This CDR3 comprises 13 residues. The CDR3 coding sequence is TGCACCAGCAGCCAAGTCCAACAAGAGACCCAGTACTTC. Translating it yields CTSSQVQQETQYF.

J is TRBJ2-3 and V is TRBV19; TRBD1 matches at 9 bases. The CDR3 totals 15 residues. The trim removed 5 bases at V and 2 bases at J, leaving 5 bases unmatched. From germline, CDR1 is LNHDA and CDR2 SQIVND (reference sequence). The CDR3 spells CASSPWDRDTDTQYF. CDR3 nucleotides: TGTGCCAGTAGTCCTTGGGACAGGGACACAGATACGCAGTATTTT.

The chain recombines TRBV10-2 with TRBJ2-1; tentative D call: TRBD2 (6 bases). Germline V gives CDR1 WSHSY, CDR2 SAAADI. The CDR3 runs 19 residues. The V gene lost 3 bases and the J gene lost 0 bases, with 21 bases spanning the gap. DNA of the CDR3: TGCGCCAGCAGTGAAGTACGGGACTTACTGCCTAGCTCCTACAATGAGCAGTTCTTC. It encodes CASSEVRDLLPSSYNEQFF.

This rearrangement joins TRBV14 to TRBJ1-1; possibly TRBD1 for D (5 bases). Per the germline V gene, CDR1 is SGHDN and CDR2 is FVKESK. The length of the CDR3 is 15 residues. Between the trimmed V and J ends, which lost 2 bases and 3 bases, there was a span of 13 bases. CDR3 region: CASSQLKAGDTEAFF. For the CDR3, the DNA is TGTGCCAGCAGCCAACTAAAGGCGGGGGACACTGAAGCTTTCTTT.

CDR3 protein: CASSFAGGTNEQFF. The CDR3 DNA is TGCGCCAGCAGCTTTGCGGGGGGGACCAATGAGCAGTTCTTC. V gene TRBV5-1 combines with J gene TRBJ2-1; 9 nucleotides line up with TRBD2. The trim removed 2 bases at V and 6 bases at J, leaving 3 bases unmatched. Per germline, CDR1 SGHRS and CDR2 YFSETQ. The CDR3 contains 14 residues.

V and J are TRBV29-1 and TRBJ1-2; TRBD1 agrees at 9 bases. The CDR3 is 14 amino acids. V was clipped by 6 bases and J by 0 bases; unmatched bases: 5. Per germline, CDR1 SQVTM and CDR2 ANQGSEA. CDR3 bases: TGCAGCGTCGAACAGGGGGCGTCTAACTATGGCTACACCTTC. This translates into CSVEQGASNYGYTF.

This clone was seen a few times. The chain employs TRBV7-9 and TRBJ2-3; 7 nucleotides line up with TRBD1. CDR1 is SEHNR, CDR2 FQNEAQ, per germline (reference sequence). V shed 5 bases, J shed 2 bases, and the junction held 7 bases outside the gene matches. The CDR3 consists of 15 residues. The DNA for the CDR3 is TGTGCCAGCAGCCGACAGGGAGATAACACAGATACGCAGTATTTT. This encodes CASSRQGDNTDTQYF.

The chain joins TRBV5-1 to TRBJ1-1, with 7 bases lining up with TRBD1. Losses at the gene ends were 0 bases for V and 6 bases for J; bases not matched to a gene: 8. Germline loops: CDR1 SGHRS, CDR2 YFSETQ. This CDR3 comprises 15 residues. The CDR3 nucleotides read TGCGCCAGCAGCTTGGAGGGGGCAAGGGTTCCTGAAGCTTTCTTT. Translated: CASSLEGARVPEAFF. Full variable domain (remainder filled in from reference TRBV5-1 and TRBJ1-1): KAGVTQTPRYLIKTRGQQVTLSCSPISGHRSVSWYQQTPGQGLQFLFEYFSETQRNKGNFPGRFSGRQFSNSRSEMNVSTLELGDSALYLCASSLEGARVPEAFFGQGTRLTVV.

This clone showed up just once. The chain employs TRBV6-5 and TRBJ2-3, with D perhaps matching TRBD2 (7 bases). Per germline, CDR1 MNHEY and CDR2 SVGAGI. The length of the CDR3 is 16 residues. Trimming stripped 0 bases from V and 6 bases from J, with 16 bases between. The DNA of the CDR3 is TGTGCCAGCAGTTACTCGATGGGGGGGGGCCGTGATACGCAGTATTTT. It yields the protein CASSYSMGGGRDTQYF.

The chain employs TRBV18 and TRBJ2-5, with unresolved D. CDR1 KGHSH and CDR2 LQKENI come from the germline V gene. V lost 2 bases to trimming and J lost 1 base, with 8 bases between them. This CDR3 is 14 amino acids long. The CDR3 reads CASSPLPSQETQYF. CDR3 nucleotide sequence: TGTGCCAGCTCACCATTGCCTAGCCAAGAGACCCAGTACTTC.

This chain connects TRBV5-1 to TRBJ1-2, with D perhaps TRBD1 (6 bases). The V end was cut by 3 bases, the J end by 7 bases, with 19 bases between. The CDR3 loop spans 15 amino acids. CDR1 is SGHRS and CDR2 is YFSETQ in the germline V gene. The CDR3 protein is CASSSSPQGPAGYTF. The DNA for the CDR3 is TGCGCCAGCAGCTCCTCACCCCAGGGGCCGGCTGGCTACACCTTC.

On this clone: This same CDR3 is encoded by further DNA sequences in the sample. The V call is TRBV29-1, the J call TRBJ1-1; the D is unclear. Looked up from germline, CDR1 is SQVTM and CDR2 is ANQGSEA. The CDR3 has 12 residues. Trimming shortened V by 6 bases and J by 1 base, and 9 bases separated the two germline ends. The CDR3 coding sequence is TGCAGCGTCTCCCGGGGGAACACTGAAGCTTTCTTT. Protein sequence: CSVSRGNTEAFF.

This chain joins TRBV27 and TRBJ2-7, with D perhaps matching TRBD1 (5 bases). The CDR3 has 15 amino acids. Germline V gene data show CDR1 as MNHEY and CDR2 as SMNVEV (reference sequence). Trimming removed 0 bases at V and 0 bases at J, with 9 bases between. The CDR3 loop reads CASSLSGAGSYEQYF. The DNA for the CDR3 is TGTGCCAGCAGTTTATCAGGGGCCGGCTCCTACGAGCAGTACTTC.